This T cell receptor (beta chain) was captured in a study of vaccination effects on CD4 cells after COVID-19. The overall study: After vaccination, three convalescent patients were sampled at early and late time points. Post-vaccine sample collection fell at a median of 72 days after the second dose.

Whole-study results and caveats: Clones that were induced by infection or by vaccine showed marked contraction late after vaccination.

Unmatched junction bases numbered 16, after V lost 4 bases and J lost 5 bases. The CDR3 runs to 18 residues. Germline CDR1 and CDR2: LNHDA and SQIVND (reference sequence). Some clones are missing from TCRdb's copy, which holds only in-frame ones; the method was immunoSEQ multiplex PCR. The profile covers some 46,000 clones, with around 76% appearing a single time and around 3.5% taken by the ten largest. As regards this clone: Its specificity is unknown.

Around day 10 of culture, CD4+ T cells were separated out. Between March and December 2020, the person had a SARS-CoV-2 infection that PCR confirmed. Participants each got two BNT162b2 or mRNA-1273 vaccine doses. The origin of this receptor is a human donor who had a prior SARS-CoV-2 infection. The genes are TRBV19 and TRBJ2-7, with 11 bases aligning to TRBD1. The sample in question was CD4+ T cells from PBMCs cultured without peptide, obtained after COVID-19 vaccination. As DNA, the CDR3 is TGTGCCAGTAGTACCACAATAACGCCCGGGACAGGGGGAAACGAGCAGTACTTC. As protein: CASSTTITPGTGGNEQYF. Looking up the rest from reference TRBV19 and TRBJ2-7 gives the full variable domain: DGGITQSPKYLFRKEGQNVTLSCEQNLNHDAMYWYRQDPGQGLRLIYYSQIVNDFQKGDIAEGYSVSREKKESFPLTVTSAQKNPTAFYLCASSTTITPGTGGNEQYFGPGTRLTVT.